Listed below are T cell receptor beta chains from one sample, sequenced in a study of regulatory dendritic cells for organ transplantation. What these receptors recognize is not known. Clones were read by immunoSEQ multiplex PCR, and TCRdb kept only the in-frame ones, dropping some. The sample has more than 15,000 clones, 70% to 80% seen once; the top ten hold 2.5% to 3.5%. The sequenced sample consisted of memory CD4+ T cells from blood cultured with regulatory dendritic cells. The source of these receptors is a human donor in good health. Both conserved end residues are part of each CDR3. D genes are given only for firm matches. Not all rows give a size; the values are once, few, many and, for expanded clones, a class.

v_call: TRBV9; clone_size: -; j_call: TRBJ2-1; d_call: TRBD1; cdr3_aa: CASSAQGAPYNEQFF; cdr3_nt: TGTGCCAGCAGCGCACAGGGGGCGCCGTACAATGAGCAGTTCTTC
v_call: TRBV7-8; clone_size: -; j_call: TRBJ2-7; d_call: -; cdr3_aa: CASSSQPTRQNSYEQYF; cdr3_nt: TGTGCCAGCAGCTCCCAACCGACTAGACAAAACTCCTACGAGCAGTACTTC
v_call: TRBV27; clone_size: -; j_call: TRBJ1-4; d_call: TRBD1; cdr3_aa: CASKAKGQGSEKLFF; cdr3_nt: TGTGCCAGCAAGGCGAAGGGACAGGGGAGCGAAAAACTGTTTTTT
v_call: TRBV15; clone_size: medium-sized; j_call: TRBJ1-1; d_call: -; cdr3_aa: CATSRDRTRRNTEAFF; cdr3_nt: TGTGCCACCAGCAGAGATCGAACAAGGAGGAACACTGAAGCTTTCTTT
v_call: TRBV10-3; clone_size: -; j_call: TRBJ2-7; d_call: TRBD1; cdr3_aa: CAISKGQITYEQYF; cdr3_nt: TGTGCCATCAGTAAGGGACAGATCACCTACGAGCAGTACTTC
v_call: TRBV7-3; clone_size: -; j_call: TRBJ2-3; d_call: TRBD1; cdr3_aa: CASSFNRQGAGDTQYF; cdr3_nt: TGTGCCAGCAGCTTTAACCGACAGGGTGCAGGAGATACGCAGTATTTT
v_call: TRBV7-4; clone_size: -; j_call: TRBJ2-7; d_call: -; cdr3_aa: CASSRIIEGWSEQYF; cdr3_nt: TGTGCCAGCAGCCGCATTATAGAGGGGTGGTCCGAGCAGTACTTC
v_call: TRBV7-3; clone_size: -; j_call: TRBJ2-2; d_call: -; cdr3_aa: CASSLPSNTGELFF; cdr3_nt: TGTGCCAGCAGCTTACCTTCGAACACCGGGGAGCTGTTTTTT
v_call: TRBV30; clone_size: -; j_call: TRBJ1-1; d_call: -; cdr3_aa: CAWSPFSAEAFF; cdr3_nt: TGTGCCTGGAGCCCCTTCAGCGCTGAAGCTTTCTTT
v_call: TRBV6-6; clone_size: once; j_call: TRBJ2-7; d_call: -; cdr3_aa: CASSEGGSGVYEQYF; cdr3_nt: TGTGCCAGCAGTGAGGGGGGATCCGGGGTCTACGAGCAGTACTTC
v_call: TRBV11-3; clone_size: -; j_call: TRBJ2-5; d_call: -; cdr3_aa: CASSLGPGKGETQYF; cdr3_nt: TGTGCCAGCAGCTTAGGTCCAGGGAAGGGAGAGACCCAGTACTTC
v_call: TRBV6-5; clone_size: -; j_call: TRBJ1-4; d_call: -; cdr3_aa: CASSSPRVNEKLFF; cdr3_nt: TGTGCCAGCAGTTCCCCACGGGTTAATGAAAAACTGTTTTTT
v_call: TRBV7-9; clone_size: -; j_call: TRBJ2-3; d_call: TRBD2; cdr3_aa: CASSISGGTSTDTQYF; cdr3_nt: TGTGCCAGCAGCATATCGGGGGGGACGAGCACAGATACGCAGTATTTT
v_call: TRBV7-2; clone_size: -; j_call: TRBJ1-4; d_call: TRBD1; cdr3_aa: CASSPGGGGGEKLFF; cdr3_nt: TGTGCCAGCAGCCCCGGAGGGGGCGGAGGTGAAAAACTGTTTTTT
v_call: TRBV27; clone_size: few; j_call: TRBJ2-7; d_call: -; cdr3_aa: CASSFNPLTYEQYF; cdr3_nt: TGTGCCAGCAGTTTTAATCCACTAACCTACGAGCAGTACTTC
v_call: TRBV28; clone_size: -; j_call: TRBJ1-1; d_call: -; cdr3_aa: CASIWGAGTEAFF; cdr3_nt: TGTGCCAGCATATGGGGGGCCGGCACTGAAGCTTTCTTT
v_call: TRBV28; clone_size: -; j_call: TRBJ1-3; d_call: -; cdr3_aa: CASDGGVLSGNTIYF; cdr3_nt: TGTGCCAGCGATGGAGGGGTATTGTCTGGAAACACCATATATTTT
v_call: TRBV4-3; clone_size: -; j_call: TRBJ2-2; d_call: -; cdr3_aa: CASSQDGYGELFF; cdr3_nt: TGCGCCAGCAGCCAAGATGGCTACGGGGAGCTGTTTTTT
v_call: TRBV2; clone_size: -; j_call: TRBJ2-3; d_call: TRBD2; cdr3_aa: CASSTGLRSTDTQYF; cdr3_nt: TGTGCCAGCAGTACGGGACTACGAAGCACAGATACGCAGTATTTT
v_call: TRBV28; clone_size: once; j_call: TRBJ1-6; d_call: -; cdr3_aa: CASSLQDSPLHF; cdr3_nt: TGTGCCAGCAGTTTACAGGATTCACCCCTCCACTTT
v_call: TRBV7-2; clone_size: -; j_call: TRBJ2-5; d_call: -; cdr3_aa: CASSFRGQQTQYF; cdr3_nt: TGTGCCAGCAGCTTCCGGGGGCAACAGACCCAGTACTTC
v_call: TRBV5-1; clone_size: -; j_call: TRBJ2-7; d_call: -; cdr3_aa: CASSFPDVKYEQYF; cdr3_nt: TGCGCCAGCAGCTTTCCGGATGTCAAATACGAGCAGTACTTC
v_call: TRBV7-8; clone_size: -; j_call: TRBJ1-1; d_call: -; cdr3_aa: CASSLEWAEAFF; cdr3_nt: TGTGCCAGCAGCTTAGAGTGGGCTGAAGCTTTCTTT
v_call: TRBV9; clone_size: once; j_call: TRBJ2-1; d_call: TRBD2; cdr3_aa: CASSVGEGLAFHEQFF; cdr3_nt: TGTGCCAGCAGCGTAGGGGAGGGACTAGCGTTCCATGAGCAGTTCTTC
v_call: TRBV19; clone_size: -; j_call: TRBJ2-3; d_call: -; cdr3_aa: CASSDQSTDTQYF; cdr3_nt: TGTGCCAGCTCGGACCAGAGCACAGATACGCAGTATTTT
v_call: TRBV6-5; clone_size: -; j_call: TRBJ2-5; d_call: -; cdr3_aa: CASSYGGETQYF; cdr3_nt: TGTGCCAGCAGTTATGGGGGGGAGACCCAGTACTTC
v_call: TRBV4-2; clone_size: once; j_call: TRBJ1-3; d_call: TRBD1; cdr3_aa: CASSPAQGASGNTIYF; cdr3_nt: TGTGCCAGCAGCCCAGCCCAGGGGGCATCTGGAAACACCATATATTTT
v_call: TRBV28; clone_size: -; j_call: TRBJ2-5; d_call: TRBD1; cdr3_aa: CASSQSTTGGGRETQYF; cdr3_nt: TGTGCCAGCAGCCAGTCCACCACAGGGGGTGGAAGAGAGACCCAGTACTTC
v_call: TRBV27; clone_size: -; j_call: TRBJ1-2; d_call: TRBD1; cdr3_aa: CASSLAGTGDRYGYTF; cdr3_nt: TGTGCCAGCAGTTTAGCCGGGACAGGGGATCGGTATGGCTACACCTTC
v_call: TRBV27; clone_size: -; j_call: TRBJ1-2; d_call: -; cdr3_aa: CASSSGGLYGGYTF; cdr3_nt: TGTGCCAGCAGTTCGGGGGGGCTTTACGGTGGCTACACCTTC
v_call: TRBV7-2; clone_size: few; j_call: TRBJ1-2; d_call: -; cdr3_aa: CASSPDPGYYGYTF; cdr3_nt: TGTGCCAGCAGCCCCGACCCGGGGTACTATGGCTACACCTTC
v_call: TRBV18; clone_size: -; j_call: TRBJ1-1; d_call: -; cdr3_aa: CASSVGPQMNTEAFF; cdr3_nt: TGTGCCAGCTCAGTGGGACCGCAGATGAACACTGAAGCTTTCTTT
v_call: TRBV4-3; clone_size: -; j_call: TRBJ2-5; d_call: -; cdr3_aa: CASSLMAGLQGPETQYF; cdr3_nt: TGCGCCAGCAGCCTTATGGCGGGACTACAGGGGCCAGAGACCCAGTACTTC
v_call: TRBV6-5; clone_size: -; j_call: TRBJ1-5; d_call: TRBD1; cdr3_aa: CASSSRGSNQPQHF; cdr3_nt: TGTGCCAGCAGCTCCAGGGGGAGCAATCAGCCCCAGCATTTT
v_call: TRBV11-2; clone_size: once; j_call: TRBJ1-1; d_call: -; cdr3_aa: CASSVNFIMNTEAFF; cdr3_nt: TGTGCCAGCAGCGTCAATTTCATTATGAACACTGAAGCTTTCTTT
v_call: TRBV7-8; clone_size: -; j_call: TRBJ1-1; d_call: -; cdr3_aa: CASSPRGFGVNTEAFF; cdr3_nt: TGTGCCAGCAGCCCTCGGGGATTCGGGGTGAACACTGAAGCTTTCTTT
v_call: TRBV5-6; clone_size: -; j_call: TRBJ2-7; d_call: -; cdr3_aa: CASSLLAGKGEQYF; cdr3_nt: TGTGCCAGCAGCTTGTTGGCGGGAAAGGGCGAGCAGTACTTC
v_call: TRBV5-5; clone_size: -; j_call: TRBJ2-7; d_call: -; cdr3_aa: CASSFGRQYEQYF; cdr3_nt: TGTGCCAGCAGCTTCGGACGGCAGTACGAGCAGTACTTC
v_call: TRBV7-8; clone_size: -; j_call: TRBJ2-3; d_call: -; cdr3_aa: CASSGLAGSTDTQYF; cdr3_nt: TGTGCCAGCAGCGGCCTCGCGGGAAGCACAGATACGCAGTATTTT
v_call: TRBV2; clone_size: few; j_call: TRBJ2-1; d_call: -; cdr3_aa: CASSVLLYNEQFF; cdr3_nt: TGTGCCAGCAGTGTTCTCTTATACAATGAGCAGTTCTTC